The rows below give T cell receptor beta chains drawn from one sample of a study of CD8 T cells in Susac syndrome. TCRdb re-called the immunoSEQ multiplex PCR reads through MiXCR, storing one row per CDR3 protein. Of some 200,000 distinct CDR3 sequences listed, about 90% are singletons. Source material: CD8+ T cells from PBMCs. The receptor source for this set is a human donor with multiple sclerosis. Each CDR3 is given with its conserved first and last residue. D genes are given only for firm matches. Clone size is stated in some rows and not others, as once, few, many or a class when expanded.

NA | NA | TRBJ1-5 | TRBV20-1 | CSASLDQGSQPQHF | TGCAGTGCTAGTCTCGACCAGGGGAGTCAGCCCCAGCATTTT
NA | NA | TRBJ1-1 | TRBV2 | CASSDPGLTREAFF | TGTGCCAGCAGTGACCCAGGCCTGACCAGGGAAGCTTTCTTT
TRBD2 | NA | TRBJ2-5 | TRBV24-1 | CATSDPTSGEETQYF | TGTGCCACCAGTGACCCGACTAGCGGGGAAGAGACCCAGTACTTC
TRBD2 | NA | TRBJ2-1 | TRBV9 | CASSAWTSGNEQFF | TGTGCCAGCAGCGCCTGGACTAGCGGGAATGAGCAGTTCTTC
NA | NA | TRBJ2-3 | TRBV4-1 | CASSQSQGADTQYF | TGCGCCAGCAGCCAAAGCCAGGGCGCAGATACGCAGTATTTT
TRBD1 | NA | TRBJ2-2 | TRBV30 | CAWGTVDTGELFF | TGTGCCTGGGGGACAGTAGATACCGGGGAGCTGTTTTTT
NA | NA | TRBJ2-2 | TRBV13 | CASSLVGEGKLFF | TGTGCCAGCAGCTTAGTGGGTGAAGGCAAGCTGTTTTTT
NA | NA | TRBJ2-5 | TRBV19 | CASSDRSGETQYF | TGTGCCAGTTCAGACAGGTCCGGAGAGACCCAGTACTTC
NA | once | TRBJ2-2 | TRBV20-1 | CSASGGANTGELFF | TGCAGTGCCTCCGGCGGGGCCAACACCGGGGAGCTGTTTTTT
TRBD2 | few | TRBJ2-7 | TRBV4-1 | CASSQAVLAAGEQYF | TGCGCCAGCAGCCAAGCGGTACTAGCGGCGGGGGAGCAGTACTTC
NA | NA | TRBJ2-1 | TRBV28 | CASSFWPENSYNEQFF | TGTGCCAGCAGTTTTTGGCCAGAAAACTCCTACAATGAGCAGTTCTTC
NA | NA | TRBJ2-2 | TRBV2 | CASSSSLSTGELFF | TGTGCCAGCAGCTCCTCCCTAAGCACCGGGGAGCTGTTTTTT
NA | NA | TRBJ2-3 | TRBV6-1 | CASSEDGDTQYF | TGTGCCAGCAGTGAAGACGGGGATACGCAGTATTTT
TRBD2 | NA | TRBJ2-3 | TRBV7-3 | CASSSSGGDTDTQYF | TGTGCCAGCAGCTCTTCGGGGGGGGACACAGATACGCAGTATTTT
NA | NA | TRBJ1-1 | TRBV6-5 | CASSYSRVNTEAFF | TGTGCCAGCAGTTACTCGAGGGTGAACACTGAAGCTTTCTTT
TRBD2 | NA | TRBJ2-7 | TRBV30 | CAWVNPGGVYEQYF | TGTGCCTGGGTAAACCCTGGGGGGGTATACGAGCAGTACTTC
NA | NA | TRBJ1-2 | TRBV12-3/TRBV12-4 | CASWNGVPLYGYTF | TGTGCCAGCTGGAACGGGGTCCCGCTCTATGGCTACACCTTC
NA | NA | TRBJ1-4 | TRBV19 | CASSVPFRGEKLFF | TGTGCCAGTAGTGTTCCGTTCAGGGGTGAAAAACTGTTTTTT
TRBD1 | NA | TRBJ2-2 | TRBV2 | CASDWTGGTGELFF | TGTGCCAGCGACTGGACAGGGGGGACCGGGGAGCTGTTTTTT
NA | NA | TRBJ2-1 | TRBV19 | CASSISALALQFF | TGTGCCAGTAGTATTTCAGCCCTAGCGTTGCAGTTCTTC
NA | NA | TRBJ1-4 | TRBV6-5 | CASSYREDEKLFF | TGTGCCAGCAGTTACAGGGAGGATGAAAAACTGTTTTTT
TRBD2 | NA | TRBJ2-1 | TRBV7-9 | CASSPPGAGGPHNEQFF | TGTGCCAGCAGCCCTCCTGGGGCGGGAGGGCCCCACAATGAGCAGTTCTTC
TRBD1 | NA | TRBJ2-7 | TRBV5-6 | CASSFPGQGLYF | TGTGCCAGCAGCTTCCCGGGACAGGGCCTTTACTTC